This T cell receptor beta chain was profiled in a study of cytomegalovirus exposure and HLA in healthy donors (dated by TCRdb to between 2016 and 2019). For context, the study as a whole: An earlier analysis of several hundred of the donors reported roughly 300 Gb of sequence data and some 110 million unique TCR beta sequences obtained from approximately 180 million T cells. About 320 gigabases of sequencing data and approximately 80 million unique TCR sequences were included in an early release covering around 650 HLA-typed donors. Among the roughly 380 genotyped donors, around 81% belonged to the genetic ancestry cluster associated with self-reported Caucasian donors. The study aimed to test whether signatures of past pathogen exposure could be identified by cataloging public T cell receptors. The study profiled the T cell repertoires of 550 to 700 subjects by immunosequencing and related them to cytomegalovirus serostatus. Along with the approximately 700-subject first cohort, a separate validation cohort of more than 90 different subjects was used. To predict cytomegalovirus infection status, the study combined high-throughput TCR immunosequencing, statistical association of individual TCRs with disease status, and machine learning. To study patterns of TCR occurrence, a later analysis re-analyzed previously published TCR beta repertoires from hundreds of donors and added high-resolution HLA genotyping. In the later analysis, no new phenotypic data were used to find candidate immune exposures; instead, reliance was placed on TCR beta sequences and their occurrence across donors. To decide whether each TCR beta V gene segment behaved as functional or pseudogenic, an earlier analysis of fewer than 750 of the donors relied on high-throughput TCR beta sequencing. Donor age, sex, ethnicity and CMV serostatus were compiled together with the repertoire data. In a later genetic analysis, genome-wide SNP genotypes for about 65% of the roughly 700 donors were used, and that subset was treated as a discovery cohort. Every discovery cohort repertoire had been produced on one sequencing platform. HLA typing covered class I and class II loci at four-digit resolution. Typing coverage differed by locus: A, B, C, DRB1 and DQB1 were typed in roughly 620-640 donors, DQA1 in 522, DPA1 in 600 to 610, and DPB1 in 400 to 480. Because of strong linkage in the cohort, five DR-DQ haplotypes were treated as single units for association and clustering. On average, approximately 250,000 unique TCR beta nucleotide sequences were sequenced per donor among 398 genotyped donors of the cohort, with roughly 20% of those sequences being non-productive. Results the study describes overall, beyond this receptor: The cohort was sequenced for TCR beta chains only, and without alpha or paired-chain data the features that could be detected were limited. A later genetic analysis reported fewer N-insertions in productive TCRs among donors in an Asian-associated ancestry cluster than the roughly 700-donor mean. An earlier analysis of some 590 of the donors showed that most TCR beta V segments appeared in productive rearrangements either about 87% or about 30% of the time, which broadly matched IMGT annotations. Because HLA typing was missing for some donors at each locus, association tests included only the typed subset. In a later analysis, HLA-associated TCR beta chains were found to be more clonally expanded and to have lower generation probabilities than equally common non-associated chains. A further reported finding was that TCR beta sequences accurately predicted the HLA-A and HLA-B alleles for most subjects in the first cohort. Around 16 rarely observed V segments, including chromosome 9 orphons, were excluded from the earlier analysis of some 590 of the donors because counts were too low. Because the 87-base-pair reads could not distinguish some IMGT-functional V segments, including TRBV6-2 and TRBV6-3, those segments were excluded. A cluster of highly shared sequence variants was judged likely to represent a technical artifact of the sequencing pipeline. Specific HLA alleles were associated with 15,000 to 20,000 TCR beta sequences at a false discovery rate of 0.05 in a later analysis. It was suggested by the authors that the approach could potentially be generalized to other disease states and immunological phenotypes. According to a later analysis, TCR association rates differed among HLA loci, with DRB1 alleles showing the most associated TCRs and HLA-C alleles showing the fewest. Several of the top co-occurrence clusters appeared to be linked to parvovirus B19, influenza, CMV and Epstein-Barr virus, according to a later analysis. In vitro tests confirmed that three of the cytomegalovirus-associated TCR beta chains recognize cytomegalovirus antigens. Assigning TCR associations to individual alleles was difficult when HLA alleles, especially DR and DQ, strongly co-occurred. In a later genetic analysis, a missense DCLRE1C variant was associated with V-gene and J-gene trimming of TCR beta chains, and the association was replicated in an independent cohort. The study gave a list of 150 to 200 TCR beta chains associated with cytomegalovirus. The only immune exposure information available for the cohort was CMV serostatus. The presence/absence analyses assumed that sequencing depth was roughly uniform across donors, and that assumption may not be true. Correlated functional status among segregating V segments might reflect linkage disequilibrium, but an unknown experimental factor could not be ruled out. In both the original and validation cohorts, the classifier was reported to diagnose cytomegalovirus status with high specificity and sensitivity. A later analysis found that most CMV-associated TCR beta chains appeared HLA-restricted, with HLA associations seemingly driven largely by CMV exposure. Most TCR sequences were observed very rarely across donors, whereas some public TCRs were present in many individuals.

In total, more than 500 healthy bone marrow donors made up the cohort. Cohort members were all nominally healthy when sampled, although unrecorded immune exposures were likely present. The donor tested CMV seronegative and was one of the 352 seronegative cohort members. Every donor gave a peripheral blood sample, and the peripheral blood mononuclear cells from that sample were used for TCR beta sequencing. Genomic DNA was extracted from the blood cell samples with the Qiagen DNeasy Blood Extraction Kit. Library generation was performed with the immunoSEQ multiplex PCR assay. The multiplex PCR relied on a mix of 60 forward primers for TCR Vbeta segments and 13 reverse primers for TCR Jbeta segments. Amplification of the CDR3 region of rearranged TCR beta genes was performed with a multiplex PCR assay on genomic DNA. Amplified TCR beta libraries were sequenced as 87-base-pair reads on the Illumina HiSeq System. The study's own analysis went as follows. A later analysis tallied tens of millions of unique TCR beta chains across the 660 or so repertoires, and approximately 12 million of those chains were shared by two or more donors. A nearest-neighbor algorithm error-corrected the raw reads and collapsed the reads into unique sequences, merging closely related sequences to remove PCR and sequencing errors. Alignment of CDR3 sequences to IMGT reference sequences was used to assign V, D and J gene segments. For a sequence to be retained, a match of at least six nucleotides was required to both a V gene segment and a J gene segment. Rearrangements were called productive when the CDR3 lacked stop codons and stayed in frame with V and J; all others were non-productive. CDR3 was defined according to IMGT convention as the region running from the second conserved V-encoded cysteine to the conserved J-encoded phenylalanine. Sequences without an unambiguous match to a single V gene segment were excluded from the earlier analysis of 587 of the donors. In an earlier analysis of roughly 600 of the donors, a V segment was called functional when productive rearrangements were above 56.7%, and segregating when the standard deviation between donors exceeded 5%. A statistical classification framework was built to diagnose cytomegalovirus status from the catalog of TCR beta chain sequences. A later analysis assigned V and J genes by comparing TCR nucleotide sequences with IMGT/GENE-DB human TR gene sequences. Using the TCRdist pipeline, a later analysis assigned CDR3 sequences along with most-parsimonious VDJ recombination scenarios. In a later analysis, each TCR beta chain was defined by its CDR3 amino acid sequence together with its V-gene family, and reads without a unique V-gene family were excluded. In a later analysis, 450 to 600 highly shared, low-generation-probability nucleotide sequences were removed to address suspected cross-contamination and a sequencing artifact. A later analysis calculated a clonal expansion index for each public chain from normalized within-repertoire ranks of inferred template counts. A later analysis computed generation probabilities with a VDJ recombination model fitted to out-of-frame rearrangements, and checked the results against IGoR. Hypergeometric tests were used in a later analysis to score TCR-TCR, TCR-HLA and TCR-CMV co-occurrence, with a repertoire-size bias correction applied to the TCR pairs. In a later analysis, false discovery rates were estimated by permuting HLA or CMV assignments 20 times. In a later analysis, co-occurring TCRs were grouped with DBSCAN, and TCRdist sequence similarity was added when clustering was performed within HLA-allele-positive subsets. Co-occurrence clustering excluded repertoires with fewer than 30,000 or more than 120,000 public chains, plus five with anomalous nucleotide sharing. Sourced from immuneACCESS, this table was stored by TCRdb with only in-frame sequences that have V and J called. A share of the clones is absent; for the studies checked, an unresolved V gene accounts for under half, and the remainder has no known explanation. The D gene and trimming were derived from the DNA, and the V and J assignments and clone size from that table. Within this sample are about 170,000 clones, with roughly 80% of them counted one time only. The ten largest clones capture around 3.1% of the sample.

There are 17 amino acids in the CDR3, from cysteine to phenylalanine inclusive. Only the CDR3 portion is preserved as DNA: 51 bases, with reading frame beginning at the first base. The germline V end is reduced by 4 bases and the J end by 0 bases; junction bases left unmatched: 5. Taken from the germline V gene, the CDR1 and CDR2 loops are SGHRS and YFSETQ. This clone was counted once. Its specific antigen is unknown. No base quality information exists; no much larger clone differs at one position. The source of this sequence is a female donor in good health and CMV-seronegative. The sequenced sample consisted of PBMCs. This chain is built from TRBV5-1 and TRBJ1-6, with 9 bases aligning to TRBD1. CDR3 reads: CASSGGQGSSYNSPLHF. The DNA reads as follows: TGCGCCAGCAGCGGGGGACAGGGAAGCTCCTATAATTCACCCCTCCACTTT.